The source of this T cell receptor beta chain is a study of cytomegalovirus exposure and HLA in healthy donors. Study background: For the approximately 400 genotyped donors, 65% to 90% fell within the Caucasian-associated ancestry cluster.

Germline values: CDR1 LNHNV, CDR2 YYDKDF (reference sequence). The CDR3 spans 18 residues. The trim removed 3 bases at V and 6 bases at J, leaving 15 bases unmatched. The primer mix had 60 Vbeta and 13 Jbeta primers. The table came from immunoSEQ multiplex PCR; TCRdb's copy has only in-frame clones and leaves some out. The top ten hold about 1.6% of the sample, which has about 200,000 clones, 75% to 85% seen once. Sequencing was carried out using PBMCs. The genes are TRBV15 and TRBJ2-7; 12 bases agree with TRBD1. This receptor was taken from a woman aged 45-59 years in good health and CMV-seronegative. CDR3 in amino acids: CATSRFAPGQGAVREQYF. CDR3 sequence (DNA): TGTGCCACCAGCAGGTTCGCTCCGGGACAGGGGGCGGTTCGCGAGCAGTACTTC. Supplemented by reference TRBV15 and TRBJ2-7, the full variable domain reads DAMVIQNPRYQVTQFGKPVTLSCSQTLNHNVMYWYQQKSSQAPKLLFHYYDKDFNNEADTPDNFQSRRPNTSFCFLDIRSPGLGDTAMYLCATSRFAPGQGAVREQYFGPGTRLTVT.